The entry below gives a single T cell receptor (beta chain) sequence along with its context. Trimming removed 2 bases from V and 0 bases from J, with 15 bases in between. Germline CDR1 is MNHEY and CDR2 is SVGAGI. This CDR3 has 17 amino acids. The multiple sclerosis control group was made up of treatment-naive patients with stable or active relapsing-remitting disease. Both CD4+ and CD8+ T cells were negatively isolated, and TEMRA cells underwent FACS enrichment. The RNA input was roughly 0.45 to 1 ug, and it was reverse transcribed with random hexamers. Multiplex immunoSEQ PCR targeted 54 Vbeta and 13 Jbeta TCR beta segments. TCRdb reanalysed the immunoSEQ multiplex PCR reads using MiXCR and keeps one entry per CDR3 protein. The sample lists fewer than 350,000 distinct CDR3 sequences; about 91% were seen once. The data originate from a study of CD8 T cells in Susac syndrome.

The rearrangement links TRBV6-5 to TRBJ2-3, with D hard to call. The source of this sequence is a human donor with multiple sclerosis. The sample was CD4+ T cells from PBMCs. The DNA for the CDR3 is TGTGCCAGCAGTTACGGCAGGCCGCACCTTAGCACAGATACGCAGTATTTT. As protein: CASSYGRPHLSTDTQYF.